The following is a T cell receptor (beta chain) sequence with its context. The V end lost 7 bases, the J end lost 5 bases, and 9 bases lay between the germline ends. There are 12 residues in the CDR3. Germline V gene data show CDR1 as WNHNN and CDR2 as SYGVQD (reference sequence). The entry originates in a study of patients and donors after allogeneic stem cell transplantation. Via MiXCR, TCRdb re-called the RT-PCR reads, giving one row per CDR3 protein. The data show about 960,000 distinct CDR3 sequences, with roughly 18% seen just once and approximately 5.9% held by the top ten. The specimen sequenced was blood, either unsorted or a sorted T cell fraction (not recorded which). The chain uses TRBV10-1 and TRBJ2-1; D is unresolved. The receptor was isolated from a human donor who was either an allogeneic HSCT recipient or a stem cell or donor lymphocyte infusion donor (not recorded which). It is not recorded whose cells these are; they may come from a transplant donor. The CDR3 nucleotides read TGCGCCAGCAACAGAGTTAACAATGAGCAGTTCTTC. This encodes CASNRVNNEQFF.